The entry below gives a single T cell receptor beta chain sequence along with its context. The antigen is undetermined. The V end lost 0 bases, the J end lost 8 bases, and 5 bases lay between the germline ends. The germline V gene encodes CDR1 PRHDT and CDR2 FYEKMQ (reference sequence). CDR3 length equals 12 residues. The sample belongs to a study of CD8 T cells in Susac syndrome. Reverse transcription of roughly 0.5 to 1 ug RNA was carried out with random hexamers. In TCRdb, the immunoSEQ multiplex PCR reads were re-called with MiXCR into one record per CDR3 protein. Among approximately 130,000 distinct CDR3 sequences, approximately 90% were seen once, and the ten largest hold approximately 0.24%. Overall study results and limits: Only a relatively small number of individuals were included in the TCR sequencing and HLA analysis.

The receptor's source is a human donor with multiple sclerosis. Sequencing was carried out using CD8+ T cells from PBMCs. This chain connects TRBV13 to TRBJ2-1; D gene uncertain. CDR3 DNA sequence: TGTGCCAGCAGCTTAGGGGCGGATGAGCAGTTCTTC. It specifies CASSLGADEQFF.